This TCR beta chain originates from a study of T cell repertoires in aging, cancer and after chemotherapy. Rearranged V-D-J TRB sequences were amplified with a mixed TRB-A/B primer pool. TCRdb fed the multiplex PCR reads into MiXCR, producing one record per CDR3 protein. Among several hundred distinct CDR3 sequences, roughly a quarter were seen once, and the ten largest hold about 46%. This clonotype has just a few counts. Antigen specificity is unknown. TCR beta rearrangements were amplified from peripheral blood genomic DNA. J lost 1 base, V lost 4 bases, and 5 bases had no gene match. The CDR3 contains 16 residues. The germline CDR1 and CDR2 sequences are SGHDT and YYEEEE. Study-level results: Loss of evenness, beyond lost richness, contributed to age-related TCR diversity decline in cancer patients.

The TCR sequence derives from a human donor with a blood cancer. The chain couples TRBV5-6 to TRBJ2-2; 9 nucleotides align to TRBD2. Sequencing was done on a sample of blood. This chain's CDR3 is CASSQIAGENTGELFF. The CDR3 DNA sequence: TGTGCCAGCAGCCAGATAGCGGGGGAGAACACCGGGGAGCTGTTTTTT.